This T cell receptor (beta chain) was found in a study of PD-1 blockade in classical Hodgkin lymphoma. Trimming took 4 bases from V and 12 from J; bases not matched to a gene: 17. Germline CDR1 SEHNR, CDR2 FQNEAQ (reference sequence). The CDR3 covers 16 residues. This clone was detected only once. Method: immunoSEQ multiplex PCR; TCRdb's copy keeps in-frame clones and lacks some. The sample lists fewer than 15,000 clones, more than 75% occurring once. Brentuximab vedotin exposure varied, and every patient relapsed after autologous stem cell transplantation. The specimen was peripheral blood mononuclear cells (PBMCs), collected at baseline. The receptor was derived from a human donor with classical Hodgkin lymphoma. The V and J genes are TRBV7-9 and TRBJ1-1, with 10 bases that match TRBD1. CDR3 DNA sequence: TGTGCCAGCAGCTCCCGGGACAGGGGTATCGGATTCGGTTCTTTCTTT. Protein product: CASSSRDRGIGFGSFF.